This T cell receptor beta chain was observed in a study of technical replicates of blood from a handful of donors. Data came from immunoSEQ multiplex PCR; TCRdb stores just in-frame clones and leaves some out. The profile shows about 66,000 clones, roughly 88% of them singletons. The CDR3 contains 14 residues. Material: PBMCs. This sequence originates from a human donor in good health. Some clones in this sample may be carry-over from other donors' samples. The chain combines TRBV21-1 with TRBJ2-1; TRBD2, the D gene given by the table, was not confirmed from the DNA. TRBV21-1 is tagged as a pseudogene. The chain's CDR3 is CASSNTSPHNEQFF. In nucleotides, the CDR3 is TGTGCCAGCAGCAACACTAGCCCTCACAATGAGCAGTTCTTC.